The subject of this entry is one TCR beta chain. This clonotype occurred a few times. The antigen this receptor binds is unknown. Base qualities were left out, and no much larger clone turns up one base away. This sample was included in a study of T-cell reconstitution after alpha-beta-depleted transplantation in children (dated by TCRdb to 2015 to 2016). About the full investigation: Using TCR repertoire profiling, the study quantitatively followed how T-cell immune reconstitution unfolded in children after TCRalphabeta/CD19-depleted allogeneic hematopoietic cell transplantation.

CDR1 and CDR2 (SGHDT, YYEEEE) derive from the germline V gene. At the junction V is shortened by 0 bases and J by 7 bases, with 17 bases in between. The CDR3 spans 16 residues, from the cysteine through the phenylalanine. The only DNA kept is the CDR3, 48 bases in frame from the first base. The protocol used for the library was PCR. The run used an Illumina HiSeq 2500. To normalize quantification of the TCRbeta repertoire, the TCR libraries were built with molecular barcoding that relied on unique molecular identifiers. TCRdb reprocessing: public reads trimmed at Q25 with fastp, clones called with MiXCR, in-frame beta chains kept. A single entry per CDR3 protein holds the most common genes and DNA from its merged rows. Within this sample are fewer than 1 million distinct CDR3 sequences, with about 16% of them counted one time only. The ten largest clones represent around 5.3% of the sample. The meaning of the sample's treatment or condition label: allogeneic hematopoietic cell transplantation with graft depleted of TCRalphabeta T cells and CD19 B cells. TCRalphabeta/CD19-depleted allogeneic hematopoietic cell grafts were given to the transplant recipients, all of whom were children.

Here is what the overall study found, with its caveats: The frequencies of hyperexpanded clones fell over the following months, and after one year, T-cell counts and TCRbeta diversity were mostly attributed to newly produced T cells. About two months after transplant, the apparently early recovery of alphabetaT-cell counts reportedly depended on just several hundred clones that had expanded rapidly and came from non-depleted graft cells. In some patients, the high TCRbeta diversity seen at day 60 was put down to recipient T cells and intrathymic progenitors that had survived conditioning.

The sequence came from a male patient younger than 18 who had a stem cell transplant for acute lymphoblastic leukemia, so the T cells may come from the graft donor. Source: PBMCs, mostly from graft donor cells, taken 360 days after TCRalphabeta/CD19-depleted stem cell transplant. The chain joins TRBV5-6 to TRBJ2-4; 6 matching bases give a weak D call of TRBD1. The DNA reads as follows: TGTGCCAGCAGCTTGGTCCGGACAGCAAGTCTGAACATTCAGTACTTC. The resulting protein is CASSLVRTASLNIQYF. The entire variable domain, with the stretches around the CDR3 drawn from the reference TRBV5-6 and TRBJ2-4 proteins, is DAGVTQSPTHLIKTRGQQVTLRCSPKSGHDTVSWYQQALGQGPQFIFQYYEEEERQRGNFPDRFSGHQFPNYSSELNVNALLLGDSALYLCASSLVRTASLNIQYFGAGTRLSVL.